Each of the 27 T cell receptor beta chains below was sequenced from the same sample in a study of graft-versus-host responses after intestinal transplantation. Data came from immunoSEQ multiplex PCR; TCRdb stores just in-frame clones and leaves some out. Of 13,000 to 15,000 clones detected, about 33% appear once; the ten largest clones hold roughly 1.9%. Irradiated, violet-dye-labeled stimulator cells, about 200,000 in number, were plated with about 200,000 CFSE-labeled responder cells. The starting material was alloreactive CD8+ T cells from a mixed lymphocyte reaction culture, obtained before intestinal transplant. Subset denoted: CFSE-low proliferating T cells sorted from roughly 6-day pre-transplant mixed lymphocyte reaction (GvH or HvG direction). The origin of the receptors is a human patient who received an intestinal transplant.

This clone was seen a few times. The genes are TRBV11-3 and TRBJ2-7; no definite D call. This CDR3 is built from 13 residues. The germline V gene has CDR1 SGHNT and CDR2 YENEEA. The germline V and J ends were trimmed by 1 base and 2 bases, with 6 bases remaining between them. Here the CDR3 DNA reads TGTGCCAGCAGCTTAGCGGTTACCTACGAGCAGTACTTC. As protein: CASSLAVTYEQYF.

The J gene is TRBJ2-7, the V gene TRBV7-6; no clear D gene. V was shortened by 2 bases and J by 1 base, with 12 bases between the two germline ends. From germline, CDR1 is SGHVS and CDR2 FNYEAQ. CDR3 length: 15 residues. The CDR3 reads CASSLRSSHSYEQYF. Written as DNA, the CDR3 is TGTGCCAGCAGCTTACGGTCAAGCCATTCCTACGAGCAGTACTTC.

The chain employs TRBV6-5 and TRBJ1-5; the D is unclear. This CDR3 has 13 amino acids. CDR1 and CDR2 from the germline V gene are MNHEY and SVGAGI. Trimming stripped 4 bases from V and 4 bases from J, with 8 bases between. The CDR3 nucleotides read TGTGCCAGCAGTTCGGGAGGGAATCAGCCCCAGCATTTT. Translating gives CASSSGGNQPQHF.

This clone was seen a handful of times. This chain connects TRBV9 to TRBJ1-2, with 10 bases fitting TRBD1. The CDR3 contains 15 residues. Trimming cost V 2 bases and J 6 bases; bases outside gene matches: 7. Germline-derived CDR1 and CDR2 are SGDLS and YYNGEE. The CDR3 DNA is TGTGCCAGCAGCGTCGACGACAGGGGGCATGATGGCTACACCTTC. The encoded protein is CASSVDDRGHDGYTF.

The chain joins TRBV29-1 to TRBJ2-3, with 7 bases identical to TRBD1. Trimming cost V 1 base and J 7 bases; bases outside gene matches: 11. CDR3 length: 15 amino acids. Germline CDR1 is SQVTM and CDR2 is ANQGSEA. In nucleotides, the CDR3 is TGCAGCGTTGAAGTTCCGGGACAGAGCACCTATACGCAGTATTTT. Its protein is CSVEVPGQSTYTQYF.

There are a few counts of this clone. The rearrangement uses TRBV6-5 and TRBJ1-5, with a possible D match to TRBD1 (6 bases). Trimming took off 6 bases at V and 4 bases at J, with 13 bases between the two ends. The CDR3 consists of 14 residues. Germline V gene data show CDR1 as MNHEY and CDR2 as SVGAGI. The CDR3 DNA reads as TGTGCCAGCAGAATAACACAGGGAAATCAGCCCCAGCATTTT. It codes for CASRITQGNQPQHF.

The V and J genes are TRBV6-5 and TRBJ2-7; 10 bases map to TRBD2. The CDR3 contains 16 residues. The V gene end was trimmed by 0 bases and the J gene end by 1 base; junction bases not matched to a gene: 3. Germline CDR1 is MNHEY and CDR2 is SVGAGI. The CDR3 loop is CASSYSGTSASYEQYF. CDR3 sequence (DNA): TGTGCCAGCAGTTACTCCGGGACTAGCGCATCCTACGAGCAGTACTTC.

The rearrangement uses TRBV4-1 and TRBJ2-5; maybe TRBD2 (7 bases). CDR1 MGHRA and CDR2 YSYEKL come from the germline V gene. This CDR3 contains 15 residues. V was pared by 5 bases and J by 4 bases, with 17 bases between. CDR3 bases: TGCGCCAGCAGCTCCATAGGGGGGGCCAGAGAGACCCAGTACTTC. Translation: CASSSIGGARETQYF.

This clone was counted a few times. The V call is TRBV11-2, the J call TRBJ1-1, with unresolved D. Germline V gene lookup returns CDR1 SGHAT and CDR2 FQNNGV. The germline V and J ends were trimmed by 5 bases and 7 bases, with 14 bases remaining between them. The CDR3 spans 13 residues. For the CDR3, the DNA is TGTGCCAGCAGCCCCATGTCGGGTGTTGAAGCTTTCTTT. It specifies CASSPMSGVEAFF.

The chain employs TRBV29-1 and TRBJ2-7, with 8 positions matching TRBD1. CDR1 and CDR2 from the germline V gene are SQVTM and ANQGSEA. This CDR3 is built from 14 residues. J was trimmed by 1 base and V by 3 bases; bases with no gene match: 5. The CDR3 region is CSVEGGQESYEQYF. Written as DNA, the CDR3 is TGCAGCGTTGAGGGGGGACAGGAATCCTACGAGCAGTACTTC.

The V gene is TRBV29-1, the J gene TRBJ2-3; D perhaps matches TRBD2 (6 bases). Germline V gene lookup returns CDR1 SQVTM and CDR2 ANQGSEA. This CDR3 spans 15 amino acids. Trimming removed 0 bases from V and 2 bases from J, with 12 bases in between. Here the CDR3 reads CSVEDPGLITDTQYF. The DNA of the CDR3 is TGCAGCGTTGAAGATCCGGGACTTATCACAGATACGCAGTATTTT.

This clone showed up just a few times. The rearrangement joins TRBV7-2 to TRBJ2-3; D possibly corresponds to TRBD1 (6 bases). Germline values: CDR1 SGHTA, CDR2 FQGNSA. CDR3 length: 13 amino acids. Trimming removed 3 bases from V and 4 bases from J, with 8 bases in between. The CDR3 DNA reads as TGTGCCAGCAGCTTCCCAGGGGCAGATACGCAGTATTTT. This sequence encodes CASSFPGADTQYF.

The chain links TRBV30 to TRBJ1-1; D is possibly TRBD1 (5 bases). The V and J ends lost 7 bases and 1 base respectively, with 16 bases between them. Germline values: CDR1 GTSNPN, CDR2 SVGIG (reference sequence). This CDR3 has 14 residues. This CDR3 is CASHPGAGNTEAFF. CDR3 sequence (DNA): TGTGCCTCCCATCCTGGGGCAGGGAACACTGAAGCTTTCTTT.

The CDR3 here is CASSQDRAGYQPQHF. The CDR3 DNA sequence: TGCGCCAGCAGCCAAGATAGGGCAGGGTATCAGCCCCAGCATTTT. The chain employs TRBV4-1 and TRBJ1-5; tentative D call: TRBD1 (5 bases). The germline CDR1 and CDR2 sequences are MGHRA and YSYEKL. There are 15 residues in the CDR3. V was cut by 0 bases and J by 5 bases, with 11 bases left in between.

The chain employs TRBV7-9 and TRBJ1-5; D remains unclear. This CDR3 comprises 13 residues. The germline V and J ends were trimmed by 5 bases and 5 bases, with 10 bases remaining between them. The V gene's germline CDR1 is SEHNR and CDR2 FQNEAQ (reference sequence). This chain's CDR3 is CASSPLGYQPQHF. CDR3 coding DNA: TGTGCCAGCAGCCCGCTCGGGTATCAGCCCCAGCATTTT.

There are a few counts of this clone. This sequence joins TRBV6-6 and TRBJ2-3; perhaps TRBD2 as D (5 bases). CDR1 and CDR2 (germline): MNHNY, SVGAGI (reference sequence). The germline V and J ends were trimmed by 2 bases and 2 bases, with 8 bases remaining between them. This CDR3 comprises 14 residues. The CDR3 DNA sequence: TGTGCCAGCAGTTACCAGAGGGACACAGATACGCAGTATTTT. Amino acids: CASSYQRDTDTQYF.

This clone was seen a few times. Its ends do not fully match the called genes, so a read error is possible. This chain uses TRBV7-2 with TRBJ2-1; 10 nucleotides align to TRBD2. The CDR3 consists of 15 residues. Germline values: CDR1 SGHTA, CDR2 FQGNSA. The DNA for the CDR3 is TGTGCCGGCAGCTTAGCGGGGGGTCCCTACAATGAGCAGTTCTTC. This codes for CAGSLAGGPYNEQFF.

This clone has more than one count but fewer than ten. The J gene is TRBJ1-2, the V gene TRBV27; no firm D call. The CDR3 length is 14 residues. V lost 0 bases to trimming and J lost 5 bases, with 10 bases between them. Per germline, CDR1 MNHEY and CDR2 SMNVEV (reference sequence). This chain's CDR3 is CASSLSAGGYGYTF. The CDR3 DNA is TGTGCCAGCAGTTTATCAGCGGGAGGGTATGGCTACACCTTC.

The rearrangement links TRBV30 to TRBJ2-7; 7 bases match TRBD2. The CDR3 contains 11 residues. V trimming: 5 bases; J trimming: 4 bases; junction bases outside the gene matches: 2. Germline assignment: CDR1 GTSNPN and CDR2 SVGIG (reference sequence). The CDR3 region is CAWGGEYEQYF. The CDR3 DNA sequence: TGTGCCTGGGGGGGGGAGTACGAGCAGTACTTC. The complete variable domain, with remaining parts taken from reference TRBV30 and TRBJ2-7, reads SQTIHQWPATLVQPVGSPLSLECTVEGTSNPNLYWYRQAAGRGLQLLFYSVGIGQISSEVPQNLSASRPQDRQFILSSKKLLLSDSGFYLCAWGGEYEQYFGPGTRLTVT.

The chain couples TRBV4-2 to TRBJ2-3, with 13 nucleotides matching TRBD2. V shed 4 bases and J 13 bases; nucleotides not matched to a gene: 5. Germline V gene data show CDR1 as LGHNA and CDR2 as YNFKEQ. The CDR3 is 13 amino acids. The chain's CDR3 is CASSLGLAGEKYF. For the CDR3, the DNA is TGTGCCAGCAGCCTAGGACTAGCGGGGGAGAAGTATTTT.

This clone was observed a handful of times. V gene TRBV30 combines with J gene TRBJ1-2; D is ambiguous. From germline, CDR1 is GTSNPN and CDR2 SVGIG (reference sequence). The V end lost 4 bases, the J end lost 7 bases, and 19 bases lay between the germline ends. The length of the CDR3 is 14 residues. CDR3 in amino acids: CAWTEWELRGGYTF. CDR3 DNA: TGTGCCTGGACCGAATGGGAGCTGCGTGGTGGCTACACCTTC.

The rearrangement joins TRBV15 to TRBJ1-2; 7 bases fit TRBD1. The CDR3 covers 14 residues. Trimming took 9 bases from V and 1 from J; bases not matched to a gene: 8. CDR1 LNHNV and CDR2 YYDKDF come from the germline V gene (reference sequence). CDR3 protein: CATEGTGDNYGYTF. The DNA of the CDR3 is TGTGCCACGGAAGGAACAGGGGATAACTATGGCTACACCTTC.

By its share, this clone is medium-sized. The chain employs TRBV4-3 and TRBJ1-4; TRBD1 aligns across 7 bases. CDR3 length: 15 residues. The germline CDR1 and CDR2 sequences are LGHNA and YSLEER. J lost 4 bases, V lost 1 base, and 3 bases had no gene match. CDR3 protein: CASSQGTGLNEKLFF. The CDR3 DNA is TGCGCCAGCAGCCAAGGGACAGGTCTTAATGAAAAACTGTTTTTT.

The chain employs TRBV9 and TRBJ1-5; 7 nucleotides agree with TRBD1. From germline, CDR1 is SGDLS and CDR2 YYNGEE. V trimming: 4 bases; J trimming: 1 base; junction bases outside the gene matches: 2. The CDR3 runs 14 residues. The CDR3 here is CASSPGQSNQPQHF. Written as DNA, the CDR3 is TGTGCCAGCAGCCCGGGACAGAGCAATCAGCCCCAGCATTTT.

This clone was observed a few times. The chain links TRBV7-6 to TRBJ2-7, with unresolved D. V was shortened by 5 bases and J by 0 bases, with 14 bases between the two germline ends. Germline V gives CDR1 SGHVS, CDR2 FNYEAQ. The CDR3 totals 15 residues. The CDR3 DNA reads as TGTGCCAGCAGCAACGTGGTGACGGGCTCCTACGAGCAGTACTTC. Its protein product is CASSNVVTGSYEQYF.

This chain connects TRBV5-6 to TRBJ1-1; 8 bases align to TRBD1. Germline CDR1 is SGHDT and CDR2 is YYEEEE. The junction had 3 bases not matched to a gene; V was cut back by 0 bases and J by 5 bases. The CDR3 extends over 14 amino acids. The CDR3 nucleotides read TGTGCCAGCAGCTTGGGAACAGGGGGGACTGAAGCTTTCTTT. Amino acid sequence: CASSLGTGGTEAFF.

Only a few counts were recorded for this clone. The CDR3 is CASSLLAGVTNEQFF. CDR3 nucleotides: TGTGCCAGCAGTTTACTAGCGGGGGTGACGAATGAGCAGTTCTTC. The chain has TRBV27 and TRBJ2-1, with TRBD2 identical over 10 bases. Per the germline V gene, CDR1 is MNHEY and CDR2 is SMNVEV (reference sequence). The CDR3 contains 15 residues. V lost 2 bases and J lost 7; bases outside the gene matches: 5.